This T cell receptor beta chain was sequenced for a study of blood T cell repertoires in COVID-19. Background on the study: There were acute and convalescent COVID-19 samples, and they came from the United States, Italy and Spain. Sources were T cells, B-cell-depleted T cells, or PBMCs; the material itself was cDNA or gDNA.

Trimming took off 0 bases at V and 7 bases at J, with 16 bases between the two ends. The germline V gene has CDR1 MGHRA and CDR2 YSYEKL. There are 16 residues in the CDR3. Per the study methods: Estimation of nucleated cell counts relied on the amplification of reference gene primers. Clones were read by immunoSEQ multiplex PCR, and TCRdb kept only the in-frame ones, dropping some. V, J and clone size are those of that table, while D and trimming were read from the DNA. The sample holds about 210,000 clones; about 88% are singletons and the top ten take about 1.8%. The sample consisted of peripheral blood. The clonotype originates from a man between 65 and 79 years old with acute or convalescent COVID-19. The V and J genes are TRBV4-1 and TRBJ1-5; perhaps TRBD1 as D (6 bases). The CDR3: CASSQDPGQLEQPQHF. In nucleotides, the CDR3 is TGCGCCAGCAGCCAAGATCCCGGACAGTTGGAGCAGCCCCAGCATTTT.